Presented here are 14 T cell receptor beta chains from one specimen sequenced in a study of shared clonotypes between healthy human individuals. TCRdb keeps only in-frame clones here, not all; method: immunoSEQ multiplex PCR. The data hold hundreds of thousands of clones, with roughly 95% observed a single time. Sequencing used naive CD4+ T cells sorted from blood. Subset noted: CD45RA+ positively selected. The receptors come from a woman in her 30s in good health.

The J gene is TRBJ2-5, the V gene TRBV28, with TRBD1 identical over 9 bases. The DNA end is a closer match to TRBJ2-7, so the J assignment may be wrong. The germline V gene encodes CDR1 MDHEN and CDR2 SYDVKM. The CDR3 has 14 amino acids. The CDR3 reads CASRARQGVSEQYF. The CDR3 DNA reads TGTGCCAGCCGGGCGAGACAGGGGGTCTCCGAGCAGTACTTC.

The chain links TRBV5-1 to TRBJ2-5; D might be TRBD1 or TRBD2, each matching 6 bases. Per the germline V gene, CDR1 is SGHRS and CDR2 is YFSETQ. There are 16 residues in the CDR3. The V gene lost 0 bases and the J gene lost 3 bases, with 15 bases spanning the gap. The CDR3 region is CASSLGSGALKETQYF. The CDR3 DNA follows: TGCGCCAGCAGCTTGGGTTCGGGGGCGTTAAAAGAGACCCAGTACTTC.

CDR3 region: CSARWVGYTF. The CDR3 DNA sequence: TGCAGTGCTAGGTGGGTTGGCTACACCTTC. This chain connects TRBV20-1 to TRBJ1-2, with unresolved D. V lost 3 bases and J lost 7, with 6 bases in between. The CDR3 is made up of 10 amino acids. Germline values: CDR1 DFQATT, CDR2 SNEGSKA (reference sequence).

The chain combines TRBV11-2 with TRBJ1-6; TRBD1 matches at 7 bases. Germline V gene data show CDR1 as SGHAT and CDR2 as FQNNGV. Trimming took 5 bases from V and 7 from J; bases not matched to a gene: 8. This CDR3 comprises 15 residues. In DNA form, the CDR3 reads TGTGCCAGCAGCCTCTGGGACAGTGGAAATTCACCCCTCCACTTT. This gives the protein CASSLWDSGNSPLHF.

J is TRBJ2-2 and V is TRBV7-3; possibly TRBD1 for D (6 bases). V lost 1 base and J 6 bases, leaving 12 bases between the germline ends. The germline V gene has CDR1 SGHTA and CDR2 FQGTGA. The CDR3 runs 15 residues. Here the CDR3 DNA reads TGTGCCAGCAGCTTAATGGGGGCTTCGTCCGGGGAGCTGTTTTTT. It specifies CASSLMGASSGELFF.

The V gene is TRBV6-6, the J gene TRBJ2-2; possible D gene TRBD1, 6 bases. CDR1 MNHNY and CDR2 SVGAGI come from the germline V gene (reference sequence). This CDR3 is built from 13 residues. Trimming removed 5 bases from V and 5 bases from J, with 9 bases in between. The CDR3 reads CASSGQGTGELFF. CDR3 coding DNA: TGTGCCAGCAGTGGCCAGGGGACCGGGGAGCTGTTTTTT.

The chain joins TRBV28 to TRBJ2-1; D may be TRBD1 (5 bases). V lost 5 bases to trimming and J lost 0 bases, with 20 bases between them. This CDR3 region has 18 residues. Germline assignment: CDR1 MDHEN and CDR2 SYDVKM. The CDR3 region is CASSPKNYRRSSYNEQFF. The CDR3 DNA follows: TGTGCCAGCAGTCCCAAGAACTACAGGAGAAGCTCCTACAATGAGCAGTTCTTC.

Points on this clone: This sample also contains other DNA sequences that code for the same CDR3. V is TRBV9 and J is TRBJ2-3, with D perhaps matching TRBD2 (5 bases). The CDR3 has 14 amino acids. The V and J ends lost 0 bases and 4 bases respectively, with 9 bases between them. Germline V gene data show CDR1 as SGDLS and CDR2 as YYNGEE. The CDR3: CASSVGGSADTQYF. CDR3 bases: TGTGCCAGCAGCGTAGGCGGGTCTGCAGATACGCAGTATTTT.

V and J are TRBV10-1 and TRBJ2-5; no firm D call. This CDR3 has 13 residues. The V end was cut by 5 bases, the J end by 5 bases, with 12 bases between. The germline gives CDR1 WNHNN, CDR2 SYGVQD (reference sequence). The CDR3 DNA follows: TGCGCCAGCAGTCCCTCTGGTACCGAGACCCAGTACTTC. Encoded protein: CASSPSGTETQYF.

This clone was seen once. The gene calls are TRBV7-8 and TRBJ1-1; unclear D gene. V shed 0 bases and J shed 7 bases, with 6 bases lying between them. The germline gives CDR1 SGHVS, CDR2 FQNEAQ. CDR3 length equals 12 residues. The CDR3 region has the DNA TGTGCCAGCAGCTTAGCCGTGGGTGAAGCTTTCTTT. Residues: CASSLAVGEAFF.

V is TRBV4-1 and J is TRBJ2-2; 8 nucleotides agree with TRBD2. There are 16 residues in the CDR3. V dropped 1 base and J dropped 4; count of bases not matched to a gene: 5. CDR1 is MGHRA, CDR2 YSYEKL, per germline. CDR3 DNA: TGCGCCAGCAGCCAAGTATTAGCGGGAATCACCGGGGAGCTGTTTTTT. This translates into CASSQVLAGITGELFF.

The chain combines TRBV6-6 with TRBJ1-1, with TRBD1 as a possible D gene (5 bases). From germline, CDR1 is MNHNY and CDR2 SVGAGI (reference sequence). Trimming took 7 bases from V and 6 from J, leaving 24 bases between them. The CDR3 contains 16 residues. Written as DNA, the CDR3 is TGTGCCAGCATCAAAGCTAGGTCAAGCATGGGGCCTGAAGCTTTCTTT. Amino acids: CASIKARSSMGPEAFF.

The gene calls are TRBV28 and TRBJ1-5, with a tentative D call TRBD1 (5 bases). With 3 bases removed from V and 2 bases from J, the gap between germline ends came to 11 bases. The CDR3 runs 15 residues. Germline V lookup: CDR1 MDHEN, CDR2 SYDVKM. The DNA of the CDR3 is TGTGCCAGCAGTTTCGTCAGGGATGGCAATCAGCCCCAGCATTTT. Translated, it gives CASSFVRDGNQPQHF. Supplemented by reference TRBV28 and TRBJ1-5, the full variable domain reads DVKVTQSSRYLVKRTGEKVFLECVQDMDHENMFWYRQDPGLGLRLIYFSYDVKMKEKGDIPEGYSVSREKKERFSLILESASTNQTSMYLCASSFVRDGNQPQHFGDGTRLSIL.

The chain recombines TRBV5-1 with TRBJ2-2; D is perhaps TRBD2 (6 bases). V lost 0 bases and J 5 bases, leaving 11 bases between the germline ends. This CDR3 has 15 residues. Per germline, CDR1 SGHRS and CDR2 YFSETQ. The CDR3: CASSLVVAETGELFF. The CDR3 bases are TGCGCCAGCAGCTTGGTGGTAGCGGAGACCGGGGAGCTGTTTTTT. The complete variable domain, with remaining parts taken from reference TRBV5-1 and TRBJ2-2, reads KAGVTQTPRYLIKTRGQQVTLSCSPISGHRSVSWYQQTPGQGLQFLFEYFSETQRNKGNFPGRFSGRQFSNSRSEMNVSTLELGDSALYLCASSLVVAETGELFFGEGSRLTVL.